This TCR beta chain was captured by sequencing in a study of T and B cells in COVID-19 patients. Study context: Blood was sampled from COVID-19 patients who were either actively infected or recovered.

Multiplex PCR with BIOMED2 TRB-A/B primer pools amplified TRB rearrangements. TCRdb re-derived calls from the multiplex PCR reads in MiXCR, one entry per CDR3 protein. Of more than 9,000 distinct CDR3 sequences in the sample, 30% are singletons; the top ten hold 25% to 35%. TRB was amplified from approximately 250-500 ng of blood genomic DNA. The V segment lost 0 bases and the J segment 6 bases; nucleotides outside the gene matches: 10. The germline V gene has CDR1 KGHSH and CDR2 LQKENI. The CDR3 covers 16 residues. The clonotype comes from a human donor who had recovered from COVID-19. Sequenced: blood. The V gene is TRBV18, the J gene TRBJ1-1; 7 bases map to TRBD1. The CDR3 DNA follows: TGTGCCAGCTCACCACCAACCGGACAGGTATCCGCTGAAGCTTTCTTT. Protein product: CASSPPTGQVSAEAFF.